The 32 T cell receptor beta chains below come from one sample, sequenced in a study of sequential checkpoint blockade in melanoma. The method was immunoSEQ multiplex PCR; TCRdb's version includes in-frame clones alone and lacks a portion of them. The sample shows about 6,200 clones, around half of them seen only once. As for treatment: randomized to nivolumab then ipilimumab (arm A) or the reverse (arm B). The sequences come from CD8+ T cells sorted from blood (inferred from file names), collected from a patient given nivolumab and ipilimumab in sequence. Source of these receptors: a human donor with melanoma.

This clone was observed a few times. V is TRBV7-8 and J is TRBJ2-3, with 7 bases identical to TRBD2. The CDR3 length is 14 residues. J was trimmed by 3 bases and V by 5 bases; bases with no gene match: 5. Per the germline V gene, CDR1 is SGHVS and CDR2 is FQNEAQ. In DNA form, the CDR3 reads TGTGCCAGCAGCAGAGGACTAGATACAGATACGCAGTATTTT. Encoded protein: CASSRGLDTDTQYF.

In this sample, this clone turned up a few times. V is TRBV7-6 and J is TRBJ1-2; perhaps TRBD1 as D (6 bases). The germline V and J ends were trimmed by 1 base and 0 bases, with 9 bases remaining between them. This CDR3 has 15 residues. CDR1 SGHVS and CDR2 FNYEAQ come from the germline V gene. The CDR3 spells CASSLDPGANYGYTF. The CDR3 DNA follows: TGTGCCAGCAGCTTAGACCCAGGGGCTAACTATGGCTACACCTTC.

This rearrangement joins TRBV6-4 to TRBJ2-3; 10 nucleotides match TRBD2. CDR3 size: 16 residues. Trimming cost V 3 bases and J 0 bases; bases outside gene matches: 3. In germline, CDR1 is MRHNA, CDR2 SNTAGT. CDR3 sequence (DNA): TGTGCCAGCAGTGAAAAAGCGGGGGGGAGCACAGATACGCAGTATTTT. Translating it yields CASSEKAGGSTDTQYF.

By its share, this clone is medium-sized (0.01 to 0.1%). This rearrangement joins TRBV6-5 to TRBJ2-7, with 12 bases matching TRBD2. Trimming cost V 8 bases and J 6 bases; bases outside gene matches: 5. Germline CDR1 MNHEY, CDR2 SVGAGI. This CDR3 comprises 13 residues. CDR3 bases: TGTGCCAGCCTCCCACTAGCGGGGGGCGAGCAGTACTTC. This encodes CASLPLAGGEQYF.

This clone was counted a single time. This chain joins TRBV6-1 and TRBJ1-2; TRBD1 might be the D (6 bases). There are 12 residues in the CDR3. The V and J ends lost 5 bases and 8 bases respectively, with 12 bases between them. Germline loops: CDR1 MNHNS, CDR2 SASEGT. CDR3: CASSRGGEGYTF. The CDR3 bases are TGTGCCAGCAGTAGGGGGGGGGAAGGCTACACCTTC.

This chain uses TRBV2 with TRBJ2-3; no clear D gene. The V gene lost 7 bases and the J gene lost 6 bases, with 20 bases spanning the gap. The CDR3 has 15 amino acids. Per germline, CDR1 SNHLY and CDR2 FYNNEI. CDR3 sequence: CASITVLTDTDTQYF. DNA for the CDR3: TGTGCCAGCATTACCGTCCTCACAGACACGGATACGCAGTATTTT.

This clone was detected only a few times. This chain connects TRBV15 to TRBJ2-2; 7 nucleotides line up with TRBD1. Per germline, CDR1 LNHNV and CDR2 YYDKDF (reference sequence). The V segment lost 7 bases and the J segment 3 bases; nucleotides outside the gene matches: 11. The CDR3 spans 16 residues. This CDR3 is CATISGTELYTGELFF. The CDR3 coding sequence is TGTGCCACCATTTCCGGGACAGAATTATACACCGGGGAGCTGTTTTTT.

The chain uses TRBV9 and TRBJ2-1; 11 bases are shared with TRBD1. The V gene end was trimmed by 5 bases and the J gene end by 6 bases; junction bases not matched to a gene: 7. The CDR3 covers 15 residues. Germline CDR1 and CDR2: SGDLS and YYNGEE. Here the CDR3 DNA reads TGTGCCAGCAGTGGACAGGGGGCGACCCTCAATGAGCAGTTCTTC. It translates to CASSGQGATLNEQFF.

This clone was detected only once. The gene calls are TRBV7-9 and TRBJ2-2; no definite D call. The CDR3 contains 13 residues. Germline V gene lookup returns CDR1 SEHNR and CDR2 FQNEAQ (reference sequence). The V and J ends lost 0 bases and 7 bases respectively, with 6 bases between them. The CDR3 DNA follows: TGTGCCAGCAGCTTAGCTCCGGTCGGGGAGCTGTTTTTT. Its protein is CASSLAPVGELFF. The full variable domain, with the rest looked up from reference TRBV7-9 and TRBJ2-2, is DTGVSQNPRHKITKRGQNVTFRCDPISEHNRLYWYRQTLGQGPEFLTYFQNEAQLEKSRLLSDRFSAERPKGSFSTLEIQRTEQGDSAMYLCASSLAPVGELFFGEGSRLTVL.

This chain's CDR3 is CASSQGVAATDTQYF. Here the CDR3 DNA reads TGTGCCAGCAGCCAAGGGGTAGCGGCTACAGATACGCAGTATTTT. The V gene is TRBV7-9, the J gene TRBJ2-3; TRBD2 might be the D (6 bases). Germline V gene lookup returns CDR1 SEHNR and CDR2 FQNEAQ (reference sequence). The CDR3 has 15 residues. Deletions cut 5 bases from V and 3 bases from J, with 15 bases between.

This clone is termed large. Other DNA sequences from this sample encode an identical CDR3 as well. J is TRBJ1-1 and V is TRBV28; 7 nucleotides agree with TRBD1. Germline CDR1 and CDR2: MDHEN and SYDVKM. V shed 6 bases and J 4 bases; nucleotides not matched to a gene: 8. The CDR3 is made up of 14 amino acids. CDR3 sequence: CASRDRAGGTEAFF. The CDR3 nucleotides are TGTGCCAGCAGAGACAGGGCCGGCGGCACTGAAGCTTTCTTT.

The rearrangement joins TRBV4-1 to TRBJ1-5; TRBD1 might be the D (5 bases). Trimming left V 4 bases short and J 7 bases short, with 14 bases between. This CDR3 has 14 residues. Per germline, CDR1 MGHRA and CDR2 YSYEKL. The CDR3 DNA reads TGCGCCAGCAGCCCCGAAGGGGAGGTGCAGCCCCAGCATTTT. Its translation is CASSPEGEVQPQHF.

V usage is TRBV7-9 and J usage is TRBJ1-2, with TRBD1 identical over 8 bases. The V and J ends lost 3 bases and 6 bases, in that order; junction bases with no gene match: 3. Germline V gene data show CDR1 as SEHNR and CDR2 as FQNEAQ (reference sequence). CDR3 length: 13 amino acids. CDR3 DNA sequence: TGTGCCAGCAGCTTCTCGGACAGGGATGGCTACACCTTC. Protein: CASSFSDRDGYTF.

The chain combines TRBV7-3 with TRBJ2-5, with D possibly TRBD2 on 7 matching bases. This CDR3 has 15 residues. The V gene lost 2 bases and the J gene lost 5 bases, with 15 bases spanning the gap. Germline CDR1 reads SGHTA; CDR2 reads FQGTGA. This CDR3 reads CASSLYAGGRETQYF. DNA for the CDR3: TGTGCCAGCAGCTTATACGCCGGGGGGCGGGAGACCCAGTACTTC.

The gene calls are TRBV6-5 and TRBJ2-1; 10 bases fit TRBD2. Trimming at V came to 3 bases and at J to 9 bases, leaving 5 bases not matched to a gene. Germline V lookup: CDR1 MNHEY, CDR2 SVGAGI. CDR3 length: 14 residues. The CDR3 nucleotides are TGTGCCAGCAGTTATGGAGCGGGAGGGAGTGAGCAGTTCTTC. Encoded protein: CASSYGAGGSEQFF.

This chain connects TRBV9 to TRBJ2-7; 9 bases map to TRBD1. Germline V gene lookup returns CDR1 SGDLS and CDR2 YYNGEE. V lost 6 bases to trimming and J lost 6 bases; unmatched junction nucleotides: 10. The CDR3 is 14 residues long. The CDR3, as DNA: TGTGCCAGCACCCCCTGGGACAGGGCGGGCGAGCAGTACTTC. Protein product: CASTPWDRAGEQYF.

The chain joins TRBV19 to TRBJ1-1; TRBD1 agrees at 7 bases. This CDR3 region has 14 residues. The germline V gene has CDR1 LNHDA and CDR2 SQIVND (reference sequence). V lost 5 bases to trimming and J lost 0 bases; unmatched junction nucleotides: 3. The CDR3 nucleotides are TGTGCCAGTAGTCGGGACAGCTTGAACACTGAAGCTTTCTTT. Its translation: CASSRDSLNTEAFF. The whole variable domain, filled in from reference TRBV19 and TRBJ1-1, reads DGGITQSPKYLFRKEGQNVTLSCEQNLNHDAMYWYRQDPGQGLRLIYYSQIVNDFQKGDIAEGYSVSREKKESFPLTVTSAQKNPTAFYLCASSRDSLNTEAFFGQGTRLTVV.

The rearrangement links TRBV9 to TRBJ2-7, with a weak D call TRBD2 (6 bases). The V and J ends lost 0 bases and 0 bases respectively, with 10 bases between them. In germline, CDR1 is SGDLS, CDR2 YYNGEE. CDR3 length: 15 amino acids. The CDR3 is CASSVDISGSYEQYF. In DNA, the CDR3 is TGTGCCAGCAGCGTAGATATTAGCGGCTCCTACGAGCAGTACTTC.

This clone was picked up one time. J is TRBJ1-4 and V is TRBV27; 8 nucleotides align to TRBD1. V was pared by 5 bases and J by 2 bases, with 7 bases of the junction left unmatched. The V gene's germline CDR1 is MNHEY and CDR2 SMNVEV (reference sequence). This CDR3 has 16 amino acids. The CDR3 protein is CASSPRTGRTNEKLFF. CDR3 nucleotide sequence: TGTGCCAGCAGTCCCCGGACAGGGCGGACTAATGAAAAACTGTTTTTT.

This clone was detected only a few times. A read error is likely here: a far larger clone is one base away. Other DNA sequences in the sample encode the same CDR3. This chain links TRBV28 with TRBJ2-7; 8 bases match TRBD1. CDR3 length: 15 residues. In germline, CDR1 is MDHEN, CDR2 SYDVKM. J was trimmed by 0 bases and V by 6 bases; bases with no gene match: 7. The CDR3, as DNA: TGTGCCAGCAGACAGGACAGGGCCAGCTCCTACGAGCAGTACTTC. Translation: CASRQDRASSYEQYF.

This clone appeared once. An end of the junction differs from the germline gene, which may be a read error. Distinct nucleotide sequences in the sample also encode this CDR3. V is TRBV13 and J is TRBJ2-3, with 12 bases identical to TRBD2. CDR1 is PRHDT and CDR2 is FYEKMQ in the germline V gene (reference sequence). This CDR3 is 14 amino acids long. CDR3: CASTSGRAADTQYF. The CDR3, as DNA: TGTGCCAGCACTAGCGGGAGGGCCGCAGATACGCAATATTTT.

This clone is judged medium-sized. In DNA form, the CDR3 reads TGTGCCAGCGCGGGAGGCCACCACGAGCAGTACTTC. Protein product: CASAGGHHEQYF. The chain links TRBV13 to TRBJ2-7; TRBD2 agrees at 8 bases. Germline values: CDR1 PRHDT, CDR2 FYEKMQ (reference sequence). The CDR3 is made up of 12 amino acids. Trimming cost V 8 bases and J 5 bases; bases outside gene matches: 5.

The chain joins TRBV28 to TRBJ2-1; 9 bases are a match to TRBD2. CDR3 length: 14 residues. Germline CDR1 and CDR2: MDHEN and SYDVKM. Trimming cost V 8 bases and J 3 bases; bases outside gene matches: 5. CDR3 protein: CASRGGALYNEQFF. The CDR3 nucleotides are TGTGCCAGCCGCGGGGGGGCTCTCTACAATGAGCAGTTCTTC.

This clone was recorded a few times. The rearrangement uses TRBV7-9 and TRBJ2-1; TRBD2 matches at 13 bases. J was trimmed by 6 bases and V by 1 base; bases with no gene match: 0. The CDR3 runs 15 residues. CDR1 SEHNR and CDR2 FQNEAQ come from the germline V gene (reference sequence). The DNA of the CDR3 is TGTGCCAGCAGCTTAGGGACTAGCGGGGGCAATGAGCAGTTCTTC. Protein: CASSLGTSGGNEQFF.

The J gene is TRBJ2-1, the V gene TRBV4-3; TRBD2 matches 12 bases. This CDR3 comprises 17 residues. Germline assignment: CDR1 LGHNA and CDR2 YSLEER. Trimming cost V 3 bases and J 8 bases; bases outside gene matches: 11. The CDR3 region is CASSQETGLAGIDEQFF. The CDR3 DNA reads as TGCGCCAGCAGCCAGGAAACCGGACTAGCGGGGATCGATGAGCAGTTCTTC.

This rearrangement joins TRBV5-1 to TRBJ2-1, with TRBD1 identical over 9 bases. V was pared by 4 bases and J by 8 bases, with 4 bases of the junction left unmatched. The CDR3 loop spans 13 amino acids. Germline loops: CDR1 SGHRS, CDR2 YFSETQ. The CDR3 DNA reads as TGCGCCAGCAGCGTGTGGACAGGGGATGAGCAGTTCTTC. Translating gives CASSVWTGDEQFF. Based on the CDR3 plus reference TRBV5-1 and TRBJ2-1, the full variable domain is KAGVTQTPRYLIKTRGQQVTLSCSPISGHRSVSWYQQTPGQGLQFLFEYFSETQRNKGNFPGRFSGRQFSNSRSEMNVSTLELGDSALYLCASSVWTGDEQFFGPGTRLTVL.

This chain links TRBV4-3 with TRBJ2-7, with a tentative D call TRBD1 (5 bases). The germline gives CDR1 LGHNA, CDR2 YSLEER. CDR3 length: 15 amino acids. Trimming shortened V by 1 base and J by 0 bases, and 10 bases separated the two germline ends. CDR3 coding DNA: TGCGCCAGCAGCCAAGGAGGTAGGGGCTCCTACGAGCAGTACTTC. It yields the protein CASSQGGRGSYEQYF.

The chain uses TRBV6-4 and TRBJ1-6; D might be TRBD1 (5 bases). This CDR3 has 14 residues. V dropped 2 bases and J dropped 6 bases, with 8 bases sitting between them. Looked up from germline, CDR1 is MRHNA and CDR2 is SNTAGT. DNA of the CDR3: TGTGCCAGCAGTGACGGGGCCACTAATTCACCCCTCCACTTT. It encodes CASSDGATNSPLHF.

This clone was counted between two and nine times. The chain employs TRBV29-1 and TRBJ1-2; D gene ambiguous. The CDR3 runs 12 residues. V shed 5 bases and J shed 0 bases, with 7 bases lying between them. CDR1 SQVTM and CDR2 ANQGSEA come from the germline V gene. The CDR3 region is CSVLRPNYGYTF. The CDR3 nucleotides are TGCAGCGTTTTGAGGCCTAACTATGGCTACACCTTC.

The chain joins TRBV14 to TRBJ2-1; TRBD1 matches at 10 bases. With 4 bases clipped from V and 8 bases from J, the junction kept 5 bases outside the gene matches. CDR3 length: 14 amino acids. The germline V gene encodes CDR1 SGHDN and CDR2 FVKESK. CDR3 sequence (DNA): TGTGCCAGCAGCCCCCGGACAGGGGGGGATGAGCAGTTCTTC. Protein: CASSPRTGGDEQFF.

This clone was found a few times. The J gene is TRBJ2-1, the V gene TRBV19, with 11 bases aligning to TRBD2. The CDR3 has 17 amino acids. V shed 0 bases and J 4 bases; nucleotides not matched to a gene: 5. Germline-derived CDR1 and CDR2 are LNHDA and SQIVND (reference sequence). The DNA for the CDR3 is TGTGCCAGTAGTATAGATCCCGGGACTAGCGGATACAATGAGCAGTTCTTC. This sequence encodes CASSIDPGTSGYNEQFF.

CDR3 sequence (DNA): TGTGCCAGTAGTATAGATACGGACACAGTCACCTACGAGCAGTACTTC. This sequence encodes CASSIDTDTVTYEQYF. This rearrangement joins TRBV19 to TRBJ2-5, with D perhaps matching TRBD1 (5 bases). The end of the DNA fits TRBJ2-7 better, so the J call may be wrong. CDR3 size: 16 residues. Germline V gene sequence: CDR1 LNHDA, CDR2 SQIVND (reference sequence).